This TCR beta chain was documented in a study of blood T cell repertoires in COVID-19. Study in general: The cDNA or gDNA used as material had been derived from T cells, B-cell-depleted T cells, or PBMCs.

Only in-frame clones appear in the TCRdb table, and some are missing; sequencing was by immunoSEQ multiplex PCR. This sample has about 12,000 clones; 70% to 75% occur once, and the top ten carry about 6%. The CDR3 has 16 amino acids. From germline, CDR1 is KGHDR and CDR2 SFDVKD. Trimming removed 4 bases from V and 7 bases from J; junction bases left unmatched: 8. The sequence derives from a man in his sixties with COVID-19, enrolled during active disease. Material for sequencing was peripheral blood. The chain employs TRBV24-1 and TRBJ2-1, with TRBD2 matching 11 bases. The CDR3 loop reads CATSDTGLADGNEQFF. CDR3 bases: TGTGCCACCAGTGACACGGGACTAGCGGACGGAAATGAGCAGTTCTTC.